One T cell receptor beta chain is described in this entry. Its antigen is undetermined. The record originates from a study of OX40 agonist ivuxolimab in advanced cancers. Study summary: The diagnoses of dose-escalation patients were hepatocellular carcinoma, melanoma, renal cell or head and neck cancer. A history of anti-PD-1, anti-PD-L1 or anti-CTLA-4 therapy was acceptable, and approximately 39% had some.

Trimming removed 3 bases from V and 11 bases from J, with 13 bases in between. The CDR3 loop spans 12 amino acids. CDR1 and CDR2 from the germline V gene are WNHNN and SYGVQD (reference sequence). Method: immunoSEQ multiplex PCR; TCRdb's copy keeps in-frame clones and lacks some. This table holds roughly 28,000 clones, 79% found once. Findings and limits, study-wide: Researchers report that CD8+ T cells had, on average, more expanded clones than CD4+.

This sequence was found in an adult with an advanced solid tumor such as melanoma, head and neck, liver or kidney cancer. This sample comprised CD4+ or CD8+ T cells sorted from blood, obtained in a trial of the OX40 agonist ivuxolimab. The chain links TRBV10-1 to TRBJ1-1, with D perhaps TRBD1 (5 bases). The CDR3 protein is CASSDGRVRAFF. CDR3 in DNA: TGCGCCAGCAGTGACGGCAGGGTACGCGCTTTCTTT.